The rows below give T cell receptor beta chains drawn from one sample of a study of blood T cell repertoires in COVID-19. Some clones are missing from TCRdb's copy, which holds only in-frame ones; the method was immunoSEQ multiplex PCR. The table has around 200,000 clones, around nine tenths seen once. Sequenced material: peripheral blood. The origin of the receptors is a woman aged 18-29 years who had recovered from COVID-19. Each CDR3 is given with its conserved first and last residue. Some rows mark clone size as missing; the rest say once, few, many or name a class of expanded clone.

size: once
J: TRBJ2-2
V: TRBV3-1/TRBV3-2
CDR3: CASSPLFSGRKPDTGELFF

size: NA
J: TRBJ2-7
V: TRBV6-5
CDR3: CASSMTGYYEQYF

size: NA
J: TRBJ1-4
V: TRBV27
CDR3: CASSPLTGPEKLFF

size: NA
J: TRBJ2-7
V: TRBV7-2
CDR3: CASSLSWTGSYEQYF

size: NA
J: TRBJ2-1
V: TRBV7-9
CDR3: CASSPQGGLNEQFF

size: NA
J: TRBJ2-1
V: TRBV11-3
CDR3: CASSVGRIGSYNEQFF

size: NA
J: TRBJ2-1
V: TRBV7-3
CDR3: CASRDGQGHEQFF

size: NA
J: TRBJ2-5
V: TRBV6-4
CDR3: CASSDSGGSSETQYF

size: once
J: TRBJ2-1
V: TRBV6-2/TRBV6-3
CDR3: CASSYPSSGSSYNEQFF

size: NA
J: TRBJ2-3
V: TRBV7-2
CDR3: CASSSRDTQYF

size: NA
J: TRBJ2-3
V: TRBV29-1
CDR3: CSVEVLAGSGTDTQYF

size: NA
J: TRBJ2-2
V: TRBV24-1
CDR3: CATSDLYGQGNTGELFF

size: once
J: TRBJ1-5
V: TRBV19
CDR3: CASSMGRIYSNQPQHF

size: NA
J: TRBJ1-2
V: TRBV27
CDR3: CASSLRWGYTF

size: NA
J: TRBJ2-1
V: TRBV5-1
CDR3: CASSPQGVGYNEQFF

size: NA
J: TRBJ2-1
V: TRBV20-1
CDR3: CSACGPGGCYNEQFF

size: NA
J: TRBJ1-3
V: TRBV6-5
CDR3: CASSLMDRAGNTIYF

size: NA
J: TRBJ1-4
V: TRBV7-9
CDR3: CASDRGNEKLFF

size: NA
J: TRBJ2-3
V: TRBV6-6
CDR3: CASTTGGYTDTQYF

size: NA
J: TRBJ2-5
V: TRBV3-1/TRBV3-2
CDR3: CASSPGLGGTQYF